This entry lists 25 T cell receptor beta chains sequenced from one sample in a study of tumor and adjacent non-tumor tissue in lung cancer. The library came from three nested PCR rounds adapted from ARM-PCR protocols. Each CDR3 protein is one row after TCRdb ran MiXCR on the multiplex PCR reads. The table shows over 110,000 distinct CDR3 sequences, with approximately 66% occurring only once. RNA was extracted from bulk tissue without any cell sorting. Sequencing was carried out using lung tumor tissue. The receptors were sampled from a man aged 60 to 75 with small cell lung cancer.

This clonotype showed up just a few times. A junction end diverges from the germline sequence, so it may reflect a read error. In DNA form, the CDR3 reads TGTGTCAGCAGCAATGGAGAACAAGAGACCCAGTACTTC. This translates into CVSSNGEQETQYF. This chain links TRBV5-4 with TRBJ2-5; no reliable D call. This CDR3 has 13 residues. From germline, CDR1 is SGHNT and CDR2 YYREEE (reference sequence).

The chain uses TRBV20-1 and TRBJ2-3; the match to TRBD2 covers 13 bases. The CDR3 consists of 15 residues. V shed 6 bases, J shed 5 bases, and the junction held 8 bases outside the gene matches. The germline V gene has CDR1 DFQATT and CDR2 SNEGSKA (reference sequence). This CDR3 is CSAVSTSGRVDTQYF. The CDR3, as DNA: TGCAGTGCCGTCAGTACTAGCGGGAGGGTAGATACGCAGTATTTT.

This clonotype was observed a few times. A junction end diverges from the germline sequence, so it may reflect a read error. V is TRBV12-3 or TRBV12-4 and J is TRBJ1-6; 7 bases are a match to TRBD1. CDR3 length equals 17 residues. CDR3 sequence (DNA): TGTGCCGGCAGTTCTTCTATGGGGACAGCGTATAATTCACCCCTCCACTTT. It codes for CAGSSSMGTAYNSPLHF.

This clonotype has just a few counts. The CDR3 DNA sequence: TGTGCCTGGAAGAAAGGATATTTGGACACCGGGGAGCTGTTTTTT. It encodes CAWKKGYLDTGELFF. The chain combines TRBV30 with TRBJ2-2; no firm D call. The germline V gene has CDR1 GTSNPN and CDR2 SVGIG (reference sequence). The CDR3 runs to 15 residues. V dropped 4 bases and J dropped 3 bases, with 15 bases sitting between them.

Notes on this clonotype: One end of the junction is discordant with germline, which a read error may explain. The chain is built from TRBV6-1 and TRBJ1-5, with TRBD1 as a possible D gene (5 bases). Germline CDR1 reads MNHNS; CDR2 reads SASEGT. The CDR3 consists of 15 residues. The CDR3 nucleotides are TGTGCCAGTAGTGAACGGTGGGACGGAGCTAGGCCCCAGCATTTT. Translating it yields CASSERWDGARPQHF.

This clonotype was found a few times. This clone may be a read error of a much larger clone one base away. This rearrangement joins TRBV11-1 to TRBJ2-2; no clear D. The CDR3 runs 15 residues. Germline CDR1 SGHAT, CDR2 FQDESV (reference sequence). CDR3 bases: TGTGCCAACAGCTTAGGGAAAGACAACACCGGGGAGCTGTTTTTT. It translates to CANSLGKDNTGELFF.

Comments on this clonotype: A read error is likely, as this CDR3 ends without the conserved phenylalanine or tryptophan. The gene calls are TRBV4-1 and TRBJ2-5; 7 bases map to TRBD2. J lost 5 bases, V lost 5 bases, and 8 bases had no gene match. CDR1 MGHRA and CDR2 YSYEKL come from the germline V gene. CDR3 length equals 14 residues. The CDR3 DNA reads as TGCGCCAGCAGCGCCGGGACTAAGCGTGAGACCCAGTACTCC. Residues: CASSAGTKRETQYS.

This sequence joins TRBV5-1 and TRBJ2-7, with no clear D. Germline CDR1 and CDR2: SGHRS and YFSETQ. Between the trimmed V and J ends, which lost 4 bases and 0 bases, there was a span of 5 bases. This CDR3 region has 12 residues. CDR3 DNA sequence: TGCGCCAGCAGCGGGGACTCCTACGAGCAGTACTTC. This encodes CASSGDSYEQYF.

Comments on this clonotype: Germline is not matched at one junction end, which may reflect a read error. The chain combines TRBV6-6 with TRBJ1-2, with unresolved D. Germline CDR1 MNHNY, CDR2 SVGAGI (reference sequence). This CDR3 is 14 amino acids long. The CDR3 loop reads CANSYGGSNYGYTF. In DNA form, the CDR3 reads TGTGCCAACAGTTACGGCGGATCTAACTATGGCTACACCTTC.

Details on this clonotype: Because it lacks the conserved phenylalanine or tryptophan at the end, this CDR3 is likely a read error. This sequence joins TRBV11-3 and TRBJ2-6; D is perhaps TRBD1 (5 bases). The CDR3 is 14 residues long. Germline assignment: CDR1 SGHNT and CDR2 YENEEA. The DNA for the CDR3 is TGTGCCAGCAGCTCACGCCCTGGGGCCAACCTCCTGACTATC. It encodes CASSSRPGANLLTI.

With respect to this clonotype: Lacking the conserved final phenylalanine or tryptophan, this CDR3 likely reflects a read error. V gene TRBV11-3 combines with J gene TRBJ2-4; unclear D gene. This CDR3 region has 12 residues. V was trimmed by 1 base and J by 10 bases, leaving 8 bases between them. Germline CDR1 reads SGHNT; CDR2 reads YENEEA. For the CDR3, the DNA is TGTGCCAGCAGCTTAGGACTGAATATTCAGTACCTA. Its protein product is CASSLGLNIQYL.

With respect to this clonotype: A read error may be the cause here, since a much bigger clone is one base away. As DNA, the CDR3 is TGTGTCAGCACCCCCGGGACTACAGGAGATACGCAGTATTTT. It specifies CVSTPGTTGDTQYF. The J gene is TRBJ2-3, the V gene TRBV12-3 or TRBV12-4; 7 nucleotides match TRBD2. The CDR3 has 14 amino acids.

With respect to this clonotype: This could be a read error, since a much larger clone is one nucleotide away. The rearrangement joins TRBV20-1 to TRBJ2-1; 9 nucleotides align to TRBD1. CDR1 and CDR2 (germline): DFQATT, SNEGSKA (reference sequence). There are 17 residues in the CDR3. As DNA, the CDR3 is TGCGGTGCTATGGACAGGGGAGCCCCTAGCTCCTACAATGAGCAGTTCTTC. Its protein is CGAMDRGAPSSYNEQFF.

There are a few counts of this clonotype. The chain recombines TRBV6-5 with TRBJ2-1, with D perhaps matching TRBD2 (6 bases). This CDR3 is built from 13 residues. Germline V gene data show CDR1 as MNHEY and CDR2 as SVGAGI. V lost 6 bases and J 7 bases, leaving 13 bases between the germline ends. Written as DNA, the CDR3 is TGTGCCAGCAGGCGGGACTCTCATAATGAGCAGTTCTTC. Translated: CASRRDSHNEQFF.

This clonotype was seen a few times. The chain is built from TRBV5-6 and TRBJ2-3, with 12 bases matching TRBD2. Trimming took 1 base from V and 5 from J; bases not matched to a gene: 14. CDR3 size: 19 residues. Germline CDR1 is SGHDT and CDR2 is YYEEEE. The CDR3 DNA reads TGTGCCAGCAGCTTGTGGGCCCAACGACTAGCGGGAGACCGAGATACGCAGTATTTT. Its translation is CASSLWAQRLAGDRDTQYF.

The genes are TRBV11-1 and TRBJ2-2; maybe TRBD1 (5 bases). CDR1 is SGHAT and CDR2 is FQDESV in the germline V gene (reference sequence). The CDR3 runs 13 residues. Trimming left V 9 bases short and J 5 bases short, with 13 bases between. This chain's CDR3 is CARNLQETGELFF. CDR3 nucleotides: TGTGCCAGGAATTTACAGGAGACCGGGGAGCTGTTTTTT.

Here the CDR3 reads CSARDLKSSYEQYV. CDR3 sequence (DNA): TGCAGTGCTAGAGATCTTAAATCAAGCTACGAGCAGTACGTC. The V call is TRBV20-1, the J call TRBJ2-7; D call uncertain. The CDR3 has 14 residues. CDR1 is DFQATT and CDR2 is SNEGSKA in the germline V gene (reference sequence). V dropped 0 bases and J dropped 3 bases, with 12 bases sitting between them.

Worth noting for this clonotype: A junction end diverges from the germline sequence, so it may reflect a read error. The genes are TRBV20-1 and TRBJ2-3; 12 positions match TRBD2. The CDR3 is 14 amino acids. Germline CDR1 reads DFQATT; CDR2 reads SNEGSKA (reference sequence). In nucleotides, the CDR3 is TGTAGTGTTCCGACTAGCGGGGGAAGAGATACGCAGTATTTT. This codes for CSVPTSGGRDTQYF.

This clonotype has at least ten counts. This rearrangement joins TRBV11-2 to TRBJ2-2; D remains unclear. The ends were cut back, 0 bases at V and 6 bases at J, with 5 bases in the middle. The CDR3 sequence is 13 residues long. Germline lookup yields CDR1 SGHAT and CDR2 FQNNGV. The CDR3 reads CASSLDGPGELFF. The CDR3 region has the DNA TGTGCCAGCAGCTTAGACGGGCCCGGGGAGCTGTTTTTT. Full variable domain (rest looked up from reference TRBV11-2 and TRBJ2-2): EAGVAQSPRYKIIEKRQSVAFWCNPISGHATLYWYQQILGQGPKLLIQFQNNGVVDDSQLPKDRFSAERLKGVDSTLKIQPAKLEDSAVYLCASSLDGPGELFFGEGSRLTVL.

The chain joins TRBV28 to TRBJ2-7, with D perhaps matching TRBD1 (6 bases). Trimming removed 6 bases at V and 3 bases at J, with 15 bases between. The CDR3 spans 14 residues. In germline, CDR1 is MDHEN, CDR2 SYDVKM. For the CDR3, the DNA is TGTGCCAGCAGGCGCAGGGGAAGGGGCTACGAGCAGTACTTC. Amino acids: CASRRRGRGYEQYF.

In the case of this clonotype: With a much larger clone just one base away, this may be a read error. J is TRBJ1-1 and V is TRBV6-5; possibly TRBD1 for D (5 bases). The germline V gene encodes CDR1 MNHEY and CDR2 SVGAGI. This CDR3 has 13 residues. This CDR3 reads CASSPSGNTEALF. CDR3 sequence (DNA): TGTGCCAGCAGTCCTTCAGGGAACACTGAAGCTTTATTT.

This sequence joins TRBV7-9 and TRBJ1-2; D not certain. Germline V CDR1 and CDR2: SEHNR, FQNEAQ (reference sequence). With 5 bases removed from V and 6 bases from J, the gap between germline ends came to 10 bases. This CDR3 contains 12 residues. The CDR3 protein is CASSPVRDGYTF. CDR3 in DNA: TGTGCCAGCAGCCCCGTAAGGGATGGCTACACCTTC.

This clonotype was detected ten times or more. V is TRBV6-1 and J is TRBJ1-2, with D possibly matching TRBD1 (6 bases). The CDR3 extends over 13 amino acids. Trimming cost V 6 bases and J 4 bases, with 12 bases left between them. CDR1 and CDR2 from the germline V gene are MNHNS and SASEGT. CDR3 sequence (DNA): TGTGCCAGCAGGGCGACAGGTTTCTATGGCTACACCTTC. Translation: CASRATGFYGYTF.

This clonotype has ten or more counts. The gene calls are TRBV6-5 and TRBJ1-1, with a tentative D call TRBD1 (5 bases). The CDR3 runs 15 residues. CDR1 and CDR2 (germline): MNHEY, SVGAGI. V was pared by 5 bases and J by 7 bases, with 20 bases between. The CDR3 reads CASSPTPRRGDEAFF. The CDR3 DNA sequence: TGTGCCAGCAGTCCAACCCCCCGTCGGGGCGATGAAGCTTTCTTT.

Turning to this clonotype: At one end, the junction sequence differs from germline, possibly due to a read error. The V gene is TRBV19, the J gene TRBJ2-5; 10 positions match TRBD2. The germline V gene has CDR1 LNHDA and CDR2 SQIVND (reference sequence). The CDR3 has 17 residues. The CDR3 nucleotides read TGTGCTAGTAGTTATCATATTAGACTAGCGGGTACAGAGACCCAGTACTTC. Protein sequence: CASSYHIRLAGTETQYF.